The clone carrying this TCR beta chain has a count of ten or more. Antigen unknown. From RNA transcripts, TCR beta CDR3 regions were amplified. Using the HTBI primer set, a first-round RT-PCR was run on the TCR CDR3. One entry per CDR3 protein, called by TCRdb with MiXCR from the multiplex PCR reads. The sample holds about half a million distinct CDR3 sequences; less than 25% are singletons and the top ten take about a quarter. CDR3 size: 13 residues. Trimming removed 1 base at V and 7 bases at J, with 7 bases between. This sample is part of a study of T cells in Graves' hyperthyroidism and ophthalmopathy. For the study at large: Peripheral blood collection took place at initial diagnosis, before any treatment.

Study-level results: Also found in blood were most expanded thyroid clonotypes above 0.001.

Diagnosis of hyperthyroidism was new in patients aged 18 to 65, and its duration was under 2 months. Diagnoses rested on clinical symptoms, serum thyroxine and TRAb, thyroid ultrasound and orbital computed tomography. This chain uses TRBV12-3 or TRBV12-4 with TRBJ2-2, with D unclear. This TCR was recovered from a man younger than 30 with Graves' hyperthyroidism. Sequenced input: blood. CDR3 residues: CASSLVVNGELFF. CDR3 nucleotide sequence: TGTGCCAGCAGTTTAGTCGTAAACGGGGAGCTGTTTTTT.